This TCR beta chain originates from a study of siplizumab effects on memory and regulatory T cells. Germline V gives CDR1 MNHNS, CDR2 SASEGT. The V gene lost 4 bases and the J gene lost 4 bases, with 13 bases spanning the gap. This CDR3 spans 15 amino acids. Only in-frame clones appear in the TCRdb table, and some are missing; sequencing was by immunoSEQ multiplex PCR. The sample contains 92,000 or so clones, 85% to 90% of which appear only once. Whole-study findings and limits: A minor fraction of alloreactive clones, and no more, mapped to unstimulated subsets. Suppressive capability of dividing Tregs from siplizumab cultures went unverified. About 80-95% of proliferating CD4+ or CD8+ clones had no assignable naive or memory phenotype. The mean Treg-derived percentage of mappable alloreactive CD4+ clones was about 70% with siplizumab compared with 25% to 30% in controls.

Turning to this clone: Its antigen is unknown.

The sequence derives from a human donor in good health. This chain uses TRBV6-1 with TRBJ1-4, with D possibly being TRBD1 (6 bases). Source material: CD4+ T cells sorted from blood. The CDR3 region is CASSVTGAGNEKLFF. In DNA, the CDR3 is TGTGCCAGCAGTGTGACGGGGGCAGGTAATGAAAAACTGTTTTTT.